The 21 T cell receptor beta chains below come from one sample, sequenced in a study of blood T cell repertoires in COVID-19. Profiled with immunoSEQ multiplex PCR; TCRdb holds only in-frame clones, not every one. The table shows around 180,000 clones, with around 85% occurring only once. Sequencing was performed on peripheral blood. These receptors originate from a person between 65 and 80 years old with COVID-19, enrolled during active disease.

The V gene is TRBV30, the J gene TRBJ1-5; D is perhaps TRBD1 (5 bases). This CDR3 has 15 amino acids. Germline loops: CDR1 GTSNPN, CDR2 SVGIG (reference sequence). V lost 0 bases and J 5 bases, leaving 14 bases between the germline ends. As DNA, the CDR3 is TGTGCCTGGAGTGTACGACGGGGGGTAGATCAGCCCCAGCATTTT. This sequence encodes CAWSVRRGVDQPQHF.

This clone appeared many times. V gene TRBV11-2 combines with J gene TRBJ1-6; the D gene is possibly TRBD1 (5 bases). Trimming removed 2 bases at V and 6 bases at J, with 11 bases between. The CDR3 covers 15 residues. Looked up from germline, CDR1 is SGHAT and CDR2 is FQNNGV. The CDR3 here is CASSLMWQGNSPLHF. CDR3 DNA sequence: TGTGCCAGCAGCTTAATGTGGCAGGGTAATTCACCCCTCCACTTT.

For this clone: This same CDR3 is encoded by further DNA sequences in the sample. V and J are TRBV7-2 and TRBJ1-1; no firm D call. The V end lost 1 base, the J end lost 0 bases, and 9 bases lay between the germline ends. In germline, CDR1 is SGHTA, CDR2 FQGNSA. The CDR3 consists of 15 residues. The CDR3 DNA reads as TGTGCCAGCAGCTTAGAAACAGATATGAACACTGAAGCTTTCTTT. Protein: CASSLETDMNTEAFF.

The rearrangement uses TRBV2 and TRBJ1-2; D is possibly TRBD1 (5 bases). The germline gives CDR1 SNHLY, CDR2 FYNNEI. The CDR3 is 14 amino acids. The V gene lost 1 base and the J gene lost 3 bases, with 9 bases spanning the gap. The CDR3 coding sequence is TGTGCCAGCAGTGAAGAGGGGTCGGACTATGGCTACACCTTC. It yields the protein CASSEEGSDYGYTF.

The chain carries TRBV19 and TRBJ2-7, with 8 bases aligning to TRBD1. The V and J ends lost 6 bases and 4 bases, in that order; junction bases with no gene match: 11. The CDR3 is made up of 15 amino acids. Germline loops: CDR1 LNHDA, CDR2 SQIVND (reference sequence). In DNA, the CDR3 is TGTGCCAGTAGGGCTCAAACAGGGGGATGGTACGAGCAGTACTTC. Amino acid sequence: CASRAQTGGWYEQYF.

The CDR3 region has the DNA TGTGCCAGCAGGTTCAGGAAAAATAATTCACCCCTCCACTTT. Its protein product is CASRFRKNNSPLHF. The V call is TRBV27, the J call TRBJ1-6; D unclear. Germline V gene sequence: CDR1 MNHEY, CDR2 SMNVEV (reference sequence). V lost 6 bases to trimming and J lost 5 bases, with 11 bases between them. This CDR3 is 14 amino acids long.

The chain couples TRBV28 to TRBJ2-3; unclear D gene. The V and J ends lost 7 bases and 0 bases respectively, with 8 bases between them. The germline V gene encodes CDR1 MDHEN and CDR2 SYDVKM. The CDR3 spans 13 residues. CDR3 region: CASIGGSTDTQYF. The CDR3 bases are TGTGCCAGCATCGGCGGAAGCACAGATACGCAGTATTTT.

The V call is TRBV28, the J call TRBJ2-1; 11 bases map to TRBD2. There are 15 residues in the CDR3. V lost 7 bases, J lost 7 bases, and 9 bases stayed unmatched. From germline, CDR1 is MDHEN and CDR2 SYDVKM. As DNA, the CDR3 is TGTGCCAGCACCCTAGGGCTAGCGGGAGGTAATGAGCAGTTCTTC. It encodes CASTLGLAGGNEQFF. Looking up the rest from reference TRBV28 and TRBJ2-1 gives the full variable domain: DVKVTQSSRYLVKRTGEKVFLECVQDMDHENMFWYRQDPGLGLRLIYFSYDVKMKEKGDIPEGYSVSREKKERFSLILESASTNQTSMYLCASTLGLAGGNEQFFGPGTRLTVL.

The CDR3 sequence is CASAGQFSQPQHF. In DNA, the CDR3 is TGTGCCAGCGCAGGACAGTTCAGTCAGCCCCAGCATTTT. The gene calls are TRBV27 and TRBJ1-5, with D possibly TRBD1 on 6 matching bases. With 8 bases removed from V and 6 bases from J, the gap between germline ends came to 14 bases. The length of the CDR3 is 13 residues. In germline, CDR1 is MNHEY, CDR2 SMNVEV (reference sequence).

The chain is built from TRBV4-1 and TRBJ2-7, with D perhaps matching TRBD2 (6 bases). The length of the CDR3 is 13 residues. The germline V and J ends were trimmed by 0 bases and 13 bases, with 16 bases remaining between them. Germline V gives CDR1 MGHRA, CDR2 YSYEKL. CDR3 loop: CASSQDPVRDCYF. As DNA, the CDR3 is TGCGCCAGCAGCCAAGATCCCGTGAGGGACTGTTACTTC.

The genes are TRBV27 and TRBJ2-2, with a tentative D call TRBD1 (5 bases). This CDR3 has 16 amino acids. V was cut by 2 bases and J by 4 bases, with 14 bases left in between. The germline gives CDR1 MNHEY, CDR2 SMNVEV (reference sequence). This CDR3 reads CASSLIPGHITGELFF. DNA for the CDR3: TGTGCCAGCAGTTTAATACCCGGACACATCACCGGGGAGCTGTTTTTT.

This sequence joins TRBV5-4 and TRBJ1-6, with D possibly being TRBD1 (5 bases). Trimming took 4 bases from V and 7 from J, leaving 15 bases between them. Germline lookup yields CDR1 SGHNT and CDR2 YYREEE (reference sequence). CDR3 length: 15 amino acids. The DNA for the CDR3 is TGTGCCAGCAGCGCTTCAAGTTGGGGCAATTCACCCCTCCACTTT. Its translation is CASSASSWGNSPLHF.

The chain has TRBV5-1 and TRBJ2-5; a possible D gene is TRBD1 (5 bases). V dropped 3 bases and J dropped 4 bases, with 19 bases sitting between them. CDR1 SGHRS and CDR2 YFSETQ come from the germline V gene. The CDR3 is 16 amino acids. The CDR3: CASSWTPAGSGETQYF. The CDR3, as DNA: TGCGCCAGCAGCTGGACCCCGGCAGGGTCCGGAGAGACCCAGTACTTC. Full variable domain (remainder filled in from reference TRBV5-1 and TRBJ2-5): KAGVTQTPRYLIKTRGQQVTLSCSPISGHRSVSWYQQTPGQGLQFLFEYFSETQRNKGNFPGRFSGRQFSNSRSEMNVSTLELGDSALYLCASSWTPAGSGETQYFGPGTRLLVL.

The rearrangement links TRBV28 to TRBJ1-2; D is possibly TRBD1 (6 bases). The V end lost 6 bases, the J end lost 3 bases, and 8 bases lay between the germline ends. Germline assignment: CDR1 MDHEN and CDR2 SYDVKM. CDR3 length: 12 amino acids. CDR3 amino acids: CASRTGYYGYTF. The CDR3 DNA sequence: TGTGCCAGCAGAACAGGGTACTATGGCTACACCTTC.

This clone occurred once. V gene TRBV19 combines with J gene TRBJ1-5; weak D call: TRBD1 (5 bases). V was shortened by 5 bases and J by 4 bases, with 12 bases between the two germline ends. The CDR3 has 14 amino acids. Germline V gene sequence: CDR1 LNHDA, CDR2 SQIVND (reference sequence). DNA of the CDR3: TGTGCCAGTAGTCAATTGGGGCGTAATCAGCCCCAGCATTTT. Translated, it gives CASSQLGRNQPQHF.

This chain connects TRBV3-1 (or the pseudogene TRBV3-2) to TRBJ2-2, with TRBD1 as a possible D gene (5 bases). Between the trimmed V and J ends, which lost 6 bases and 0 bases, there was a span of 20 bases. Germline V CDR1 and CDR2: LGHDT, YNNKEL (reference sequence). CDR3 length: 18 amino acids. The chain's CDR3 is CASSPEGETETNTGELFF. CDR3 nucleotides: TGTGCCAGCAGTCCGGAAGGAGAGACAGAAACGAACACCGGGGAGCTGTTTTTT.

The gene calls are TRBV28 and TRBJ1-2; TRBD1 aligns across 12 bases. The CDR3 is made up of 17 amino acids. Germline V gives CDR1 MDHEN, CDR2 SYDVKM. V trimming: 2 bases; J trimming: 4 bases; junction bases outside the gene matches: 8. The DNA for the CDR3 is TGTGCCAGCAGTTTAACGGGGACAGGGGGCGCCCTCTATGGCTACACCTTC. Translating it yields CASSLTGTGGALYGYTF.

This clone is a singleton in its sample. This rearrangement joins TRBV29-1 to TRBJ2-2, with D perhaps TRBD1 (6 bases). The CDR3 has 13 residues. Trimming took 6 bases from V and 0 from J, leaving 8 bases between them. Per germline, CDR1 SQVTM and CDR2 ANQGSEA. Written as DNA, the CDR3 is TGCAGCGTGGACAGAGCGAACACCGGGGAGCTGTTTTTT. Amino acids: CSVDRANTGELFF.

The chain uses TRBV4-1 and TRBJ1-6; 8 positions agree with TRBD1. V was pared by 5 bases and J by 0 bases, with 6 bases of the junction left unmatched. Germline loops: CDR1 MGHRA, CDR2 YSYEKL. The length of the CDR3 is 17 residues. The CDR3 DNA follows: TGCGCCAGCAGCTCATGGACAGGGAGCTCCTATAATTCACCCCTCCACTTT. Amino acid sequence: CASSSWTGSSYNSPLHF.

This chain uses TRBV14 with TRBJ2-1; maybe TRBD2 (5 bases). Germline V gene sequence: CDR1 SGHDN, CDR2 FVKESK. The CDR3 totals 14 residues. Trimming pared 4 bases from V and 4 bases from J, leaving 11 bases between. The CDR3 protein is CASSLQDWYNEQFF. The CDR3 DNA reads TGTGCCAGCAGCCTCCAGGACTGGTACAATGAGCAGTTCTTC. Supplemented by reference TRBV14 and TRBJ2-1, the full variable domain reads EAGVTQFPSHSVIEKGQTVTLRCDPISGHDNLYWYRRVMGKEIKFLLHFVKESKQDESGMPNNRFLAERTGGTYSTLKVQPAELEDSGVYFCASSLQDWYNEQFFGPGTRLTVL.

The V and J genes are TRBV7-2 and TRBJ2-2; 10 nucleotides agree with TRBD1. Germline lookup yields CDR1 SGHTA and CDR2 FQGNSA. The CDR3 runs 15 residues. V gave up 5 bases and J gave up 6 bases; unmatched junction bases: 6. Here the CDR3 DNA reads TGTGCCAGCAGCCCAAGGGACAGGGGCTCCGGGGAGCTGTTTTTT. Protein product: CASSPRDRGSGELFF.